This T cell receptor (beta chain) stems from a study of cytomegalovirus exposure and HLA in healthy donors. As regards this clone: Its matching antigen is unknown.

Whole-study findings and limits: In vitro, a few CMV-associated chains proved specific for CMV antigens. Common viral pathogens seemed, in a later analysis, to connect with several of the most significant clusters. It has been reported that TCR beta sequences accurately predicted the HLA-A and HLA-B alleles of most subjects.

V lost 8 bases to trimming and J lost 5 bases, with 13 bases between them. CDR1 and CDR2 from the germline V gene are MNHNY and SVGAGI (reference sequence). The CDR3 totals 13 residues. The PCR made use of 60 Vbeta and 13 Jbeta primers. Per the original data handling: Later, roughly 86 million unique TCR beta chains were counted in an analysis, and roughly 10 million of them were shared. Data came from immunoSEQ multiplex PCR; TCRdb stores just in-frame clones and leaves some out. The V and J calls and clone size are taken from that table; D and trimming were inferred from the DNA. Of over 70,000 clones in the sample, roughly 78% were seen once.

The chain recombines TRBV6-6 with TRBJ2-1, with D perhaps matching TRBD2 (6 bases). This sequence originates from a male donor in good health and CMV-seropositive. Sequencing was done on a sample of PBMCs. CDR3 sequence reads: CASGSLADNEQFF. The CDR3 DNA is TGTGCCAGCGGGTCACTAGCAGACAATGAGCAGTTCTTC.